This passage covers 8 T cell receptor beta chains from one sample sequenced in a study of blood T cell repertoires in COVID-19. Clones were read by immunoSEQ multiplex PCR, and TCRdb kept only the in-frame ones, dropping some. The sample has fewer than 250,000 clones, approximately 85% seen once. The sequenced sample was peripheral blood. These receptors all stem from a man aged 45 to 65 with acute or convalescent COVID-19.

The chain joins TRBV11-2 to TRBJ2-1; D unresolved. This CDR3 has 11 residues. Germline CDR1 and CDR2: SGHAT and FQNNGV. With 6 bases removed from V and 8 bases from J, the gap between germline ends came to 8 bases. The CDR3 spells CASRRDYEQFF. In DNA form, the CDR3 reads TGTGCCAGCAGGAGAGACTATGAGCAGTTCTTC.

The genes are TRBV28 and TRBJ2-7; the match to TRBD2 covers 11 bases. This CDR3 is built from 17 residues. V lost 1 base to trimming and J lost 2 bases; unmatched junction nucleotides: 7. Germline V gene sequence: CDR1 MDHEN, CDR2 SYDVKM. CDR3 nucleotide sequence: TGTGCCAGCAGTTTATCAGCTAGCGGGAGGTCCCCCTACGAGCAGTACTTC. Protein sequence: CASSLSASGRSPYEQYF.

This clone was seen just once. The J gene is TRBJ1-1, the V gene TRBV7-9; 8 bases line up with TRBD1. The CDR3 runs to 11 residues. Germline assignment: CDR1 SEHNR and CDR2 FQNEAQ (reference sequence). The ends lost 7 bases at V and 7 bases at J; junction bases unmatched: 2. DNA for the CDR3: TGTGCCAGCAAACAGGGGGTTGAAGCTTTCTTT. It yields the protein CASKQGVEAFF.

The chain has TRBV7-3 and TRBJ1-1; D is uncertain. Germline V gene sequence: CDR1 SGHTA, CDR2 FQGTGA. CDR3 length equals 13 residues. Trimming took 3 bases from V and 1 from J, leaving 6 bases between them. The CDR3 sequence is CASSFSRNTEAFF. The CDR3 nucleotides read TGTGCCAGCAGCTTCTCTAGGAACACTGAAGCTTTCTTT.

The genes are TRBV25-1 and TRBJ2-7; D possibly corresponds to TRBD2 (5 bases). The V and J ends lost 5 bases and 3 bases respectively, with 8 bases between them. CDR3 length: 12 amino acids. Germline-derived CDR1 and CDR2 are MGHDK and SYGVNS. DNA for the CDR3: TGTGCCAGCAGTATCCGGGACTACGAGCAGTACTTC. Translating gives CASSIRDYEQYF.

The V call is TRBV5-1, the J call TRBJ2-1; 11 bases are shared with TRBD2. V shed 3 bases, J shed 7 bases, and the junction held 18 bases outside the gene matches. Germline CDR1 and CDR2: SGHRS and YFSETQ. The CDR3 runs to 19 residues. CDR3 in DNA: TGCGCCAGCAGCTGGCCCGGGACTAGCGGAGGAGGCTCGGGGAATGAGCAGTTCTTC. It translates to CASSWPGTSGGGSGNEQFF. Filled out from reference TRBV5-1 and TRBJ2-1, the complete variable domain reads KAGVTQTPRYLIKTRGQQVTLSCSPISGHRSVSWYQQTPGQGLQFLFEYFSETQRNKGNFPGRFSGRQFSNSRSEMNVSTLELGDSALYLCASSWPGTSGGGSGNEQFFGPGTRLTVL.

This rearrangement joins TRBV30 to TRBJ2-3; no reliable D call. Trimming took 6 bases from V and 0 from J, leaving 4 bases between them. The CDR3 has 11 amino acids. Germline values: CDR1 GTSNPN, CDR2 SVGIG (reference sequence). In DNA form, the CDR3 reads TGTGCCTGCTCGAGCACAGATACGCAGTATTTT. Protein: CACSSTDTQYF.

The count of this clone is one. The rearrangement uses TRBV6-5 and TRBJ1-2; 9 bases agree with TRBD1. The CDR3 spans 12 residues. The V gene's germline CDR1 is MNHEY and CDR2 SVGAGI. Germline trimming cut 6 bases from V and 8 bases from J; bases unmatched to any gene: 4. The CDR3 is CASRGTGSGYTF. The CDR3 DNA is TGTGCCAGCAGGGGGACAGGGAGCGGCTACACCTTC.